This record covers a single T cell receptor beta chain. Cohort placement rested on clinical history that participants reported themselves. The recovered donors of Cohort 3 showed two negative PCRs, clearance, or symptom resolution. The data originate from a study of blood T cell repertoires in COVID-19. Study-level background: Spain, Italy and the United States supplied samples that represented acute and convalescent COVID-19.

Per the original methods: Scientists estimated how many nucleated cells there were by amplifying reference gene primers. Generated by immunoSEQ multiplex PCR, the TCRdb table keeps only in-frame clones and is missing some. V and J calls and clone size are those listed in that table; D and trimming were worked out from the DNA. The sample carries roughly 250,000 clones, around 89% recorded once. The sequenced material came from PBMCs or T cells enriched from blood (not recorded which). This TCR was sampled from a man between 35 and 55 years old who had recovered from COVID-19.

CDR3 amino acids: CASSIDPPSGSSYEQYF. For the CDR3, the DNA is TGTGCCAGTAGTATAGACCCTCCCAGCGGGAGCTCCTACGAGCAGTACTTC. This chain connects TRBV19 to TRBJ2-7; 8 bases map to TRBD2. CDR1 is LNHDA, CDR2 SQIVND, per germline (reference sequence). The CDR3 contains 17 residues. V lost 0 bases and J lost 0; bases outside the gene matches: 7. The whole variable domain, remainder taken from reference TRBV19 and TRBJ2-7, is DGGITQSPKYLFRKEGQNVTLSCEQNLNHDAMYWYRQDPGQGLRLIYYSQIVNDFQKGDIAEGYSVSREKKESFPLTVTSAQKNPTAFYLCASSIDPPSGSSYEQYFGPGTRLTVT.